The rows below give T cell receptor beta chains drawn from one sample of a study of blood T cells in healthy people across ages. One entry per CDR3 protein, called by TCRdb with MiXCR from the 5' RACE reads. The data contain hundreds of thousands of distinct CDR3 sequences, 45% to 50% of them seen just once; the ten biggest clones take up approximately 32%. Sequenced: blood. The receptor source for this set is a woman in her fifties or sixties in good health. CDR3s include the opening cysteine and the closing phenylalanine or tryptophan. Fields, in order: J gene, clone size, V gene, D gene, CDR3 protein, CDR3 DNA. D genes are given only for firm matches. Clone size, where shown, is once, few, many, or a class for clones that have expanded.

>TRBJ2-5|-|TRBV11-2|-
CASTGGSNHETQYF
TGTGCCAGCACCGGTGGCTCAAACCACGAGACCCAGTACTTC
>TRBJ2-7|few|TRBV29-1|-
CSVASDYEQYF
TGCAGCGTTGCTTCAGACTACGAGCAGTACTTC
>TRBJ2-7|-|TRBV20-1|-
CSARDTGAGGYEQYF
TGCAGTGCTAGAGATACGGGAGCGGGTGGGTACGAGCAGTACTTC
>TRBJ1-2|few|TRBV9|-
CASSYQQGLNYGYTF
TGTGCCAGCAGCTATCAACAGGGATTGAACTATGGCTACACCTTC
>TRBJ2-5|-|TRBV9|TRBD1
CASSVGAGGSETQYF
TGTGCCAGCAGCGTGGGTGCAGGGGGCTCTGAGACCCAGTACTTC
>TRBJ2-7|-|TRBV29-1|TRBD2
CSVGRTSGSNEQYF
TGCAGCGTTGGGAGGACTAGCGGGAGCAATGAGCAGTACTTC
>TRBJ2-1|many|TRBV7-8|-
CASSYERLAWGYNEQFF
TGTGCCAGCAGCTACGAACGCCTAGCCTGGGGGTACAATGAGCAGTTCTTC
>TRBJ2-5|few|TRBV20-1|-
CSARASEAETQYF
TGCAGTGCTAGAGCCAGTGAGGCGGAGACCCAGTACTTC
>TRBJ1-1|-|TRBV7-2|-
CASSPQITEAFF
TGTGCCAGCAGCCCCCAAATAACTGAAGCTTTCTTT
>TRBJ2-7|few|TRBV7-2|-
CASSLGIAYEQYF
TGTGCCAGCAGCTTGGGCATCGCCTACGAGCAGTACTTC
>TRBJ1-1|once|TRBV4-2|-
CASSQGQENTEAFF
TGTGCCAGCAGCCAAGGACAGGAAAACACTGAAGCTTTCTTT
>TRBJ2-7|few|TRBV29-1|TRBD1
CSVKGQGANEQYF
TGCAGCGTTAAGGGACAGGGGGCAAACGAGCAGTACTTC
>TRBJ1-2|many|TRBV6-5|-
CASSPPGPGGGYTF
TGTGCCAGCAGTCCCCCGGGACCCGGAGGAGGCTACACCTTC
>TRBJ1-1|-|TRBV6-2/TRBV6-3|-
CASSYVWGTKTEAFF
TGTGCCAGCAGTTACGTTTGGGGAACGAAAACTGAAGCTTTCTTT
>TRBJ2-7|-|TRBV11-1|TRBD1
CASSLMGQGPHEQYF
TGTGCCAGCAGCCTAATGGGACAGGGACCGCACGAGCAGTACTTC
>TRBJ2-7|-|TRBV5-1|TRBD1
CASSTRDSPYEQYF
TGCGCCAGCAGTACCCGGGACAGCCCCTACGAGCAGTACTTC
>TRBJ2-7|-|TRBV3-1|-
CASSSPRSWEQYF
TGTGCCAGCAGCAGCCCTCGGAGCTGGGAGCAGTACTTC
>TRBJ2-6|-|TRBV7-2|-
CASSLWAVLSGANVLTF
TGTGCCAGCAGCTTATGGGCAGTCCTCTCTGGGGCCAACGTCCTGACTTTC
>TRBJ2-7|-|TRBV11-1|TRBD1
CASSRTGTGVSYEQYF
TGTGCCAGCAGCCGCACCGGGACAGGGGTATCCTACGAGCAGTACTTC
>TRBJ1-6|-|TRBV7-2|TRBD1
CASSSRWDRGNNSPLHF
TGTGCCAGCAGCTCGCGGTGGGACAGGGGAAATAATTCACCCCTCCACTTT
>TRBJ2-7|once|TRBV20-1|TRBD2
CSARGERERGQYF
TGCAGTGCTAGGGGGGAGCGGGAGAGGGGGCAGTACTTC
>TRBJ2-5|-|TRBV6-6|-
CVSSPDQYNEQYF
TGTGTCAGCAGTCCTGACCAGTACAATGAGCAGTACTTC
>TRBJ2-1|-|TRBV6-1|-
CASRTSSTAAGGDNEQFF
TGTGCCAGCAGGACATCTTCGACCGCCGCTGGAGGTGACAATGAGCAGTTCTTC
>TRBJ1-1|-|TRBV24-1|-
CATSERGHNTEAFF
TGTGCCACCAGTGAACGCGGACATAACACTGAAGCTTTCTTT
>TRBJ2-1|few|TRBV11-3|-
CASSLGQSSSEQFF
TGTGCCAGCAGCTTAGGCCAGTCCAGCTCCGAGCAGTTCTTC
>TRBJ2-4|few|TRBV11-1|TRBD2
CASSSLFGGGLYAEQYF
TGTGCCAGCAGCTCTCTTTTCGGGGGAGGGCTCTATGCGGAGCAGTACTTC
>TRBJ2-5|-|TRBV13|-
CASSSGQLPALRPNEQYF
TGTGCCAGCAGCTCCGGACAGTTACCGGCCCTTAGGCCCAATGAGCAGTACTTC
>TRBJ2-1|-|TRBV4-3|TRBD2
CASSQGLAGGEETQFF
TGCGCCAGCAGCCAAGGACTAGCGGGAGGTGAAGAGACCCAGTTCTTC
>TRBJ2-3|-|TRBV24-1|TRBD2
CATSDFEREYDTQYF
TGTGCCACCAGTGATTTCGAGCGGGAGTACGATACGCAGTATTTT
>TRBJ2-1|few|TRBV28|-
CATLSGFANEQFF
TGTGCCACCCTCTCGGGATTCGCCAATGAGCAGTTCTTC
>TRBJ2-1|few|TRBV20-1|-
CSAITGSSYNEQFF
TGCAGTGCTATAACAGGGAGCTCCTACAATGAGCAGTTCTTC
>TRBJ2-1|few|TRBV28|-
CASSPVGVQFF
TGTGCCAGCAGTCCGGTGGGAGTTCAGTTCTTC